This T cell receptor beta chain was observed in a study of T-cell reconstitution after alpha-beta-depleted transplantation in children. General study findings and limits: Expanded graft clones, several hundred of them, were reportedly the source of alpha-beta T cells about two months after transplant. Most T-cell counts and diversity one year after the transplant came from T cells that were newly produced.

A remark on this clonotype: What it binds is not known.

This CDR3 has 17 amino acids. Germline V lookup: CDR1 SEHNR, CDR2 FQNEAQ (reference sequence). V lost 5 bases to trimming and J lost 3 bases, with 23 bases between them. The TCRbeta library was prepared with unique molecular identifiers. MiXCR, run by TCRdb on the PCR reads, gives a single entry per CDR3 protein. The table includes about 220,000 distinct CDR3 sequences, over 15% detected once. The input for sequencing was PBMCs, mostly from graft donor cells, taken 360 days after TCRalphabeta/CD19-depleted stem cell transplant. V gene TRBV7-9 combines with J gene TRBJ2-7, with D perhaps assigned TRBD1 or TRBD2 (5 bases each). The TCR originated in a male patient aged 2 to 10 who had a stem cell transplant for acute lymphoblastic leukemia, so the T cells may come from the graft donor. The CDR3 nucleotides are TGTGCCAGCAGCCAAAGGGACGGAACAGCCATTTTCTACGAGCAGTACTTC. It codes for CASSQRDGTAIFYEQYF.